Listed here are 26 T cell receptor beta chains from one sample, sequenced in a study of early T cells in non-severe SARS-CoV-2 infection. TCRdb reprocessed the 5' RACE reads via MiXCR and lists one record per CDR3 protein. The data hold about 40,000 distinct CDR3 sequences, with roughly 5% observed a single time. The sequenced sample consisted of whole blood. These receptors all come from an adult who was a healthcare worker with PCR-confirmed SARS-CoV-2 infection or an uninfected control (not recorded which).

This clonotype was observed at least ten times. J is TRBJ2-5 and V is TRBV5-1; tentatively, D is TRBD1 or TRBD2 (5 bases each). CDR1 and CDR2 (germline): SGHRS, YFSETQ. The CDR3 is 16 amino acids. Trimming left V 2 bases short and J 3 bases short, with 17 bases between. This CDR3 reads CASSFSGGAVKETQYF. The CDR3, as DNA: TGCGCCAGCAGCTTCTCTGGGGGAGCCGTAAAAGAGACCCAGTACTTC.

This chain joins TRBV29-1 and TRBJ1-2; tentatively, D is TRBD1 (5 bases). The CDR3 runs to 12 residues. Germline V gives CDR1 SQVTM, CDR2 ANQGSEA. V was pared by 6 bases and J by 8 bases, with 16 bases between. This chain's CDR3 is CSVGGLGGGYTF. DNA for the CDR3: TGCAGCGTGGGGGGGTTAGGCGGCGGCTACACCTTC.

This clonotype was seen only a few times. In DNA form, the CDR3 reads TGTGCCAGCAGTTTATGGCAGGGACACCTCTACGAGCAGTACTTC. It yields the protein CASSLWQGHLYEQYF. The chain combines TRBV27 with TRBJ2-7; the D gene is possibly TRBD1 (6 bases). The V gene lost 1 base and the J gene lost 3 bases, with 13 bases spanning the gap. Germline V gene sequence: CDR1 MNHEY, CDR2 SMNVEV (reference sequence). The CDR3 contains 15 residues.

By share of the sample, this clonotype is medium-sized. Sequence at one end of the junction differs from germline and may be a read error. The gene calls are TRBV7-2 and TRBJ1-2; D may be TRBD1 (5 bases). The V gene's germline CDR1 is SGHTA and CDR2 FQGNSA. The CDR3 extends over 15 amino acids. The CDR3 DNA follows: TGTGCCAGCAGCTTCCTATCTATGCGGGGCACCTCTCCCAACTTC. It encodes CASSFLSMRGTSPNF.

The chain combines TRBV5-1 with TRBJ2-5, with a possible D match to TRBD2 (5 bases). Germline CDR1 and CDR2: SGHRS and YFSETQ. Between the trimmed V and J ends, which lost 0 bases and 2 bases, there was a span of 11 bases. The length of the CDR3 is 15 residues. As DNA, the CDR3 is TGCGCCAGCAGCTTGGCATCCCTAGCACAAGAGACCCAGTACTTC. Encoded protein: CASSLASLAQETQYF.

This clonotype was seen only a few times. J is TRBJ1-2 and V is TRBV21-1; the D call of TRBD1 is as the table states it, not checked on the DNA. TRBV21-1 is a listed pseudogene. The CDR3 runs to 13 residues. This CDR3 is CASRQPTLYGYTF. The DNA of the CDR3 is TGTGCCAGCCGACAGCCTACTCTCTATGGCTACACCTTC.

This clonotype was picked up many times. This chain uses TRBV11-2 with TRBJ2-3; 7 positions agree with TRBD2. CDR1 SGHAT and CDR2 FQNNGV come from the germline V gene. The length of the CDR3 is 18 residues. The junction had 18 bases not matched to a gene; V was cut back by 5 bases and J by 4 bases. In DNA, the CDR3 is TGTGCCAGCAGCCCATCAGCGTTGGCGGGAGTAACGGCAGATACGCAGTATTTT. Protein: CASSPSALAGVTADTQYF.

This clonotype was observed at least ten times. The rearrangement uses TRBV20-1 and TRBJ2-5; D is unclear. CDR3 size: 12 residues. CDR1 and CDR2 (germline): DFQATT, SNEGSKA (reference sequence). V was clipped by 8 bases and J by 1 base, with 11 bases between them. The CDR3 sequence is CSPYPSQETQYF. CDR3 DNA sequence: TGCAGTCCGTATCCCTCCCAAGAGACCCAGTACTTC.

This clonotype was seen many times. The CDR3: CASSLEIQYEQYF. In DNA, the CDR3 is TGCGCCAGCAGCTTAGAGATCCAGTACGAGCAGTACTTC. The chain employs TRBV5-1 and TRBJ2-7; D is uncertain. Trimming shortened V by 2 bases and J by 4 bases, and 10 bases separated the two germline ends. The CDR3 has 13 amino acids. Germline CDR1 SGHRS, CDR2 YFSETQ.

The table lists this clonotype with a few counts. The chain couples TRBV18 to TRBJ2-7, with D perhaps TRBD1 (7 bases). Trimming left V 3 bases short and J 0 bases short, with 15 bases between. Looked up from germline, CDR1 is KGHSH and CDR2 is LQKENI. This CDR3 has 16 residues. The CDR3 DNA follows: TGTGCCAGCTCACCTAGACAGGGAGGAAGCTCCTACGAGCAGTACTTC. Protein product: CASSPRQGGSSYEQYF.

This clonotype was found many times. For the CDR3, the DNA is TGTGCCAGCAGCCTCCAGTTGGGGGGGCCTGGAGATACGCAGTATTTT. Protein sequence: CASSLQLGGPGDTQYF. The chain recombines TRBV7-2 with TRBJ2-3, with D possibly being TRBD2 (7 bases). The CDR3 consists of 16 residues. Germline V gives CDR1 SGHTA, CDR2 FQGNSA. Trimming cost V 5 bases and J 5 bases, with 20 bases left between them.

This clonotype came up many times. The DNA for the CDR3 is TGTGCCAGCAGTTCCGCTAGCGGGAACTCCTACGAGCAGTACTTC. Its translation: CASSSASGNSYEQYF. This chain joins TRBV28 and TRBJ2-7; 9 bases map to TRBD2. The CDR3 contains 15 residues. Losses at the gene ends were 4 bases for V and 0 bases for J; bases not matched to a gene: 4. Germline V lookup: CDR1 MDHEN, CDR2 SYDVKM.

Comments on this clonotype: A much larger clone sits a single nucleotide away, making a read error possible. J is TRBJ2-3 and V is TRBV13; no clear D. The CDR3 consists of 13 residues. Trimming stripped 3 bases from V and 3 bases from J, with 7 bases between. Germline assignment: CDR1 PRHDT and CDR2 FYEKMQ (reference sequence). The CDR3 bases are TGTGCCAGCAGCTTTGCGGTGACAGATACGCAGTATTTT. Amino acid sequence: CASSFAVTDTQYF.

The V and J genes are TRBV29-1 and TRBJ2-5; 9 nucleotides align to TRBD1. The CDR3 is 12 amino acids. Trimming took 7 bases from V and 5 from J; bases not matched to a gene: 5. Per germline, CDR1 SQVTM and CDR2 ANQGSEA. CDR3: CSGTGGDETQYF. The CDR3 bases are TGCAGCGGAACAGGGGGCGACGAGACCCAGTACTTC.

Ten or more counts support this clonotype. J is TRBJ1-4 and V is TRBV7-6; a possible D gene is TRBD1 (6 bases). Germline V CDR1 and CDR2: SGHVS, FNYEAQ. There are 15 residues in the CDR3. The V end lost 6 bases, the J end lost 5 bases, and 16 bases lay between the germline ends. The CDR3 here is CASRKSGGENEKLFF. Written as DNA, the CDR3 is TGTGCCAGCAGAAAAAGCGGGGGCGAGAATGAAAAACTGTTTTTT.

This clonotype rates as medium-sized. The V gene is TRBV28, the J gene TRBJ2-1; D remains unclear. The CDR3 is made up of 13 amino acids. CDR1 and CDR2 from the germline V gene are MDHEN and SYDVKM. V lost 10 bases and J lost 4, with 14 bases in between. The CDR3 here is CATDQTGYNEQFF. CDR3 sequence (DNA): TGTGCCACCGACCAGACTGGGTACAATGAGCAGTTCTTC.

This clonotype was seen at least ten times. This chain connects TRBV10-1 to TRBJ2-2; TRBD2 matches at 14 bases. This CDR3 region has 17 residues. The J segment lost 5 bases and the V segment lost 6 bases, leaving 8 bases of the junction unmatched. From germline, CDR1 is WNHNN and CDR2 SYGVQD (reference sequence). The CDR3 sequence: CASRPGTSGGTTGELFF. For the CDR3, the DNA is TGCGCCAGCAGGCCCGGGACTAGCGGGGGCACTACCGGGGAGCTGTTTTTT.

This clonotype was picked up many times. V gene TRBV7-6 combines with J gene TRBJ2-1; 8 bases are shared with TRBD1. There are 14 residues in the CDR3. Trimming cost V 7 bases and J 7 bases; bases outside gene matches: 9. Germline values: CDR1 SGHVS, CDR2 FNYEAQ. Here the CDR3 reads CASNGRGLLNEQFF. The CDR3 DNA reads as TGTGCCAGCAACGGCAGGGGGCTATTGAATGAGCAGTTCTTC.

This clonotype has ten or more counts. The chain uses TRBV11-2 and TRBJ2-1, with a tentative D call TRBD1 (6 bases). Germline V gene lookup returns CDR1 SGHAT and CDR2 FQNNGV. Between the trimmed V and J ends, which lost 3 bases and 1 base, there was a span of 13 bases. The CDR3 length is 16 residues. CDR3 nucleotide sequence: TGTGCCAGCAGCTTGAGCGACAGGACGTCCTACAATGAGCAGTTCTTC. Translating gives CASSLSDRTSYNEQFF.

The table lists this clonotype with many counts. J is TRBJ2-5 and V is TRBV4-1; D might be TRBD1 (6 bases). The germline CDR1 and CDR2 sequences are MGHRA and YSYEKL. Trimming shortened V by 3 bases and J by 5 bases, and 13 bases separated the two germline ends. The CDR3 covers 14 residues. The CDR3 DNA reads TGCGCCAGCAGCCACCACGCAGGGGATGAGACCCAGTACTTC. Encoded protein: CASSHHAGDETQYF.

CDR3 DNA sequence: TGTGCCAGCCACGAAGGGGTACGAGACGGCTACACCTTC. Encoded protein: CASHEGVRDGYTF. J is TRBJ1-2 and V is TRBV18; D may be TRBD1 (5 bases). The CDR3 sequence is 13 residues long. V lost 8 bases to trimming and J lost 8 bases, with 18 bases between them. CDR1 and CDR2 (germline): KGHSH, LQKENI. Drawing the rest from reference TRBV18 and TRBJ1-2, the complete variable domain is NAGVMQNPRHLVRRRGQEARLRCSPMKGHSHVYWYRQLPEEGLKFMVYLQKENIIDESGMPKERFSAEFPKEGPSILRIQQVVRGDSAAYFCASHEGVRDGYTFGSGTRLTVV.

This clonotype was seen repeatedly, ten times or more. The chain uses TRBV5-6 and TRBJ1-1, with TRBD1 matching 7 bases. Germline values: CDR1 SGHDT, CDR2 YYEEEE. CDR3 length: 14 amino acids. V dropped 9 bases and J dropped 2; count of bases not matched to a gene: 10. This CDR3 reads CATQTGQINTEAFF. CDR3 coding DNA: TGTGCCACCCAAACGGGACAGATCAACACTGAAGCTTTCTTT.

This clonotype was counted a few times. J is TRBJ2-3 and V is TRBV12-5, with 10 bases matching TRBD2. From germline, CDR1 is LGHNT and CDR2 FRNRAP. There are 16 residues in the CDR3. With V trimmed by 6 bases and J by 3 bases, 9 bases remained unmatched. Here the CDR3 reads CASGSGASGSTDTQYF. CDR3 nucleotides: TGTGCTAGTGGCTCCGGTGCTAGCGGGAGTACAGATACGCAGTATTTT.

In this sample, this clonotype turned up many times. The gene calls are TRBV28 and TRBJ1-1, with a tentative D call TRBD1 (5 bases). The V end lost 8 bases, the J end lost 0 bases, and 22 bases lay between the germline ends. Germline CDR1 is MDHEN and CDR2 is SYDVKM. The CDR3 loop spans 17 amino acids. CDR3 nucleotides: TGTGCCAGCTTCCCCCGCCTTTGGGGACTCATGAACACTGAAGCTTTCTTT. Translated, it gives CASFPRLWGLMNTEAFF.

This clonotype was recorded many times. V usage is TRBV29-1 and J usage is TRBJ2-1; the match to TRBD1 covers 8 bases. The junction had 8 bases not matched to a gene; V was cut back by 5 bases and J by 5 bases. CDR1 SQVTM and CDR2 ANQGSEA come from the germline V gene. This CDR3 contains 14 residues. DNA for the CDR3: TGCAGCGTTAGCCGGGACAGGAAAAACAATGAGCAGTTCTTC. Encoded protein: CSVSRDRKNNEQFF.

There are many counts of this clonotype. The J gene is TRBJ1-5, the V gene TRBV19; no clear D. This CDR3 is built from 12 residues. Trimming removed 3 bases from V and 6 bases from J, with 6 bases in between. Germline values: CDR1 LNHDA, CDR2 SQIVND (reference sequence). The CDR3 loop reads CASSILGQPQHF. The DNA of the CDR3 is TGTGCCAGTAGTATCTTAGGTCAGCCCCAGCATTTT.